This T cell receptor (beta chain) was identified during a study of cytomegalovirus exposure and HLA in healthy donors. Concerning this clone: No antigen is known for it.

Overall study findings and caveats: Three CMV-associated chains proved CMV antigen-specific in vitro.

CDR1 SGHRS and CDR2 YFSETQ come from the germline V gene. The CDR3 is 16 amino acids. The trim removed 4 bases at V and 6 bases at J, leaving 7 bases unmatched. The PCR used 60 Vbeta and 13 Jbeta primers. Method: immunoSEQ multiplex PCR; TCRdb's copy keeps in-frame clones and lacks some. The table has approximately 210,000 clones, roughly 80% seen once. The receptor's source is a woman between 25 and 40 years old in good health and CMV-seropositive. The chain links TRBV5-1 to TRBJ2-3; 14 bases are a match to TRBD2. Input material: PBMCs. The CDR3 region is CASSIGTSGGPDTQYF. CDR3 DNA: TGCGCCAGCAGCATTGGGACTAGCGGGGGCCCGGATACGCAGTATTTT. The full variable domain, in which reference TRBV5-1 and TRBJ2-3 provide the parts outside the CDR3, is KAGVTQTPRYLIKTRGQQVTLSCSPISGHRSVSWYQQTPGQGLQFLFEYFSETQRNKGNFPGRFSGRQFSNSRSEMNVSTLELGDSALYLCASSIGTSGGPDTQYFGPGTRLTVL.